This T cell receptor (beta chain) appears in the sequencing data of a study of T cells in Graves' hyperthyroidism and ophthalmopathy. Study findings and constraints: Ophthalmopathy was predicted by the model a median of roughly 6.7 months ahead of onset.

Amplification of TCR beta CDR3 regions was performed using RNA transcripts as template. The HTBI primer set served for first-round RT-PCR of the TCR CDR3. TCRdb re-analysed the multiplex PCR reads in MiXCR, keeping a single row per CDR3 protein. This sample yields hundreds of thousands of distinct CDR3 sequences, of which over 12% are seen a single time; about 13% belongs to the top ten. This clonotype was seen a handful of times. What it binds is unknown. Any patient presenting with uncontrolled infection, other autoimmune disease, pregnancy or lactation was left out. A roughly 10 ml volume of fresh peripheral blood provided the PBMCs. The CDR3 spans 12 residues. Trimming left V 4 bases short and J 2 bases short, with 8 bases between. Germline CDR1 SQVTM, CDR2 ANQGSEA.

This chain joins TRBV29-1 and TRBJ2-5; the D is unclear. Material for sequencing was blood. This receptor was obtained from a man younger than 30 with Graves' ophthalmopathy. CDR3 residues: CSVAASQETQYF. In nucleotides, the CDR3 is TGCAGCGTTGCGGCAAGTCAAGAGACCCAGTACTTC.